This TCR beta chain was profiled in a study of T cell repertoires in cytomegalovirus infection. Study context: Public TCR beta signatures marked donors with CMV infection and the matching HLA.

This clonotype was detected ten times or more. The antigen is undetermined. TCRdb called the reads again in MiXCR, with one record for every CDR3 protein. The sample includes about 360,000 distinct CDR3 sequences, 15% to 20% of them seen just once. Trimming shortened V by 3 bases and J by 0 bases, and 13 bases separated the two germline ends. Germline V gene sequence: CDR1 DFQATT, CDR2 SNEGSKA (reference sequence). This CDR3 region has 15 residues. Study-level findings and limits: Of the TCR beta families, the public ones yielded a cumulative frequency that identified carriers of CMV plus the relevant HLA. CMV-specific TCR beta clonotypes restricted by HLA-C were the ones dominating the ex vivo response.

The sequence was obtained from a human donor in good health (CMV status not recorded). Some clones in this sample may be carry-over from other donors' samples. The chain recombines TRBV20-1 with TRBJ2-3; weak D call: TRBD2 (6 bases). The sequenced sample was PBMCs. Here the CDR3 reads CSASLLAYSTDTQYF. CDR3 nucleotides: TGCAGTGCTAGCCTCCTAGCGTATAGCACAGATACGCAGTATTTT.